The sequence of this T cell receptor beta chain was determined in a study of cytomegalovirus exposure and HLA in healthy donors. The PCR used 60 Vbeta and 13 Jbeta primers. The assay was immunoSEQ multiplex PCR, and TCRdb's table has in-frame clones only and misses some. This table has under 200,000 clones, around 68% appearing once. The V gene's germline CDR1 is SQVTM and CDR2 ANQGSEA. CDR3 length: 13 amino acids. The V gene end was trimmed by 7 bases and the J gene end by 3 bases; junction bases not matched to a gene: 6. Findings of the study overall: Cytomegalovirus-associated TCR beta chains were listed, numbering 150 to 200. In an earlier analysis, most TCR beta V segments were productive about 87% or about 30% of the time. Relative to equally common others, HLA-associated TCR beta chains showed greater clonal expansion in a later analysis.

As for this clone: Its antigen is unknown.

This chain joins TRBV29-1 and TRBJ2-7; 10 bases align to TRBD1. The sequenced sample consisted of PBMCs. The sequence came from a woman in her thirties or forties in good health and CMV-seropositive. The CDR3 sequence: CSATGTGDYEQYF. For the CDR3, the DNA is TGCAGCGCTACCGGGACAGGGGACTACGAGCAGTACTTC.